Listed below are T cell receptor beta chains from one sample, sequenced in a study of shared clonotypes between healthy human individuals. Sequenced by immunoSEQ multiplex PCR; TCRdb stores in-frame clones only, minus some. In the table there are under 600,000 clones, almost 80% of which are singletons. The source material was PBMCs. The receptors were gathered from a middle-aged woman in good health. Some clones in this sample may be carry-over from other donors' samples. Both conserved end residues are part of each CDR3. The D gene is left open where the match is weak. Some rows mark clone size as missing; the rest say once, few, many or name a class of expanded clone.

J: TRBJ2-2
size: NA
V: TRBV7-2
D: NA
DNA: TGTGCCAGCAGCTTACCCAGGACCGGGGAGCTGTTTTTT
CDR3: CASSLPRTGELFF

J: TRBJ2-5
size: NA
V: TRBV2
D: NA
DNA: TGTGCCAGCTCCCCCGACCGGGGGGCTTGGGAGACCCAGTACTTC
CDR3: CASSPDRGAWETQYF

J: TRBJ2-7
size: NA
V: TRBV6-6
D: NA
DNA: TGTGCCAGCAGCCCACAGGCCTACGAGCAGTACTTC
CDR3: CASSPQAYEQYF

J: TRBJ2-3
size: once
V: TRBV19
D: NA
DNA: TGTGCCAGTATGGCGATGGGACGCTCAGATACGCAGTATTTT
CDR3: CASMAMGRSDTQYF

J: TRBJ2-1
size: NA
V: TRBV14
D: NA
DNA: TGTGCCAGCAGCCAAGGTGTGGCATACAATGAGCAGTTCTTC
CDR3: CASSQGVAYNEQFF

J: TRBJ2-1
size: NA
V: TRBV7-3
D: NA
DNA: TGTGCCAGCAGCTTACGGGAGTCCTCCTACAATGAGCAGTTCTTC
CDR3: CASSLRESSYNEQFF

J: TRBJ2-6
size: once
V: TRBV19
D: NA
DNA: TGTGCCAGTAGTATGGCCGGGATCGGGGCCAACGTCCTGACTTTC
CDR3: CASSMAGIGANVLTF

J: TRBJ1-6
size: NA
V: TRBV27
D: NA
DNA: TGTGCCAGCGGGGAGAACCTCGATAATTCACCCCTCCACTTT
CDR3: CASGENLDNSPLHF

J: TRBJ2-4
size: NA
V: TRBV5-6
D: NA
DNA: TGTGCCAGCAGCTTGGATCGGTTGTTAGCCAAAAACATTCAGTACTTC
CDR3: CASSLDRLLAKNIQYF

J: TRBJ2-3
size: NA
V: TRBV7-9
D: TRBD2
DNA: TGTGCCAGCAGCCCGCCCGGGGCGGGAGTCGCAGATACGCAGTATTTT
CDR3: CASSPPGAGVADTQYF